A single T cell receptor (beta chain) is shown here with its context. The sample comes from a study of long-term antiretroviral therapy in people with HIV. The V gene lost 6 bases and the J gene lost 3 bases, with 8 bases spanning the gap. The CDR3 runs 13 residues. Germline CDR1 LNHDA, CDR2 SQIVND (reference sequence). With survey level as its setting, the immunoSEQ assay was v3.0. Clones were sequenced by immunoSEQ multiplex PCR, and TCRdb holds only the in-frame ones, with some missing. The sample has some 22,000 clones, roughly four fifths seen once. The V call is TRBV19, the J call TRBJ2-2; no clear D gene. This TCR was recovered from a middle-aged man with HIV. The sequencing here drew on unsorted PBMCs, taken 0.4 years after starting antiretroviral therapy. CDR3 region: CASRTWDTGELFF. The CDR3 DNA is TGTGCCAGTAGAACGTGGGACACCGGGGAGCTGTTTTTT.